This TCR beta chain derives from a study of brain T cells in children with intractable seizures. Produced via immunoSEQ multiplex PCR; TCRdb's table is partial and in-frame only. The sample carries 340,000 or so clones, over 90% recorded once. With respect to this clone: The antigen remains undetermined.

This CDR3 has 14 residues. V was cut by 0 bases and J by 4 bases, with 9 bases left in between. Per the germline V gene, CDR1 is LNHNV and CDR2 is YYDKDF (reference sequence). Study observations and caveats: Viral specificity was inferred only from CDR3 similarity; HCMV serostatus was unknown. Clones missing pre-surgery may reflect undersampling of that blood sample.

Stated time point: blood from clinic visit 5 months post-surgery; TSC patient then seizure free. The sequenced cases were selected for having the highest brain T cell transcript signatures. At least one anti-epileptic drug was given before surgery. This rearrangement joins TRBV15 to TRBJ2-5, with D possibly being TRBD2 (5 bases). This TCR was sampled from a boy younger than two with tuberous sclerosis and intractable seizures. Here the sequenced sample was peripheral blood, taken less than 6 months after surgery. The CDR3 spells CATSRDPGLETQYF. CDR3 bases: TGTGCCACCAGCAGAGATCCGGGGTTAGAGACCCAGTACTTC.